Below, 22 T cell receptor beta chains from the same sample are listed, as sequenced in a study of T cell responses to AZD1222 COVID-19 vaccine. Sequenced by immunoSEQ multiplex PCR; TCRdb stores in-frame clones only, minus some. The data hold over 85,000 clones, with 85% to 95% observed a single time. Specimen: peripheral blood, collected on day 0 of AZD1222 vaccination. The receptors shown here come from an adult in good health.

V is TRBV5-1 and J is TRBJ2-1; no reliable D call. The CDR3 length is 12 residues. Trimming stripped 0 bases from V and 10 bases from J, with 8 bases between. Germline CDR1 SGHRS, CDR2 YFSETQ. CDR3 sequence reads: CASSLDPSEQFF. CDR3 nucleotides: TGCGCCAGCAGCTTGGACCCCTCGGAGCAGTTCTTC.

This clone was seen only once. CDR3 DNA sequence: TGCGCCAGCAGCCGGGGACAGGGGAATGAAGCTTTCTTT. As protein: CASSRGQGNEAFF. V is TRBV5-1 and J is TRBJ1-1, with 10 bases matching TRBD1. Germline assignment: CDR1 SGHRS and CDR2 YFSETQ. The V and J ends lost 4 bases and 7 bases, in that order; junction bases with no gene match: 4. This CDR3 region has 13 residues.

The CDR3: CASSASGANVLTF. Written as DNA, the CDR3 is TGTGCCAGCTCAGCCTCTGGGGCCAACGTCCTGACTTTC. The V gene is TRBV6-5, the J gene TRBJ2-6; D not certain. The CDR3 is 13 residues long. The germline CDR1 and CDR2 sequences are MNHEY and SVGAGI. Trimming shortened V by 8 bases and J by 0 bases, and 5 bases separated the two germline ends.

This chain uses TRBV6-5 with TRBJ2-7; TRBD1 aligns across 8 bases. The CDR3 contains 13 residues. CDR1 MNHEY and CDR2 SVGAGI come from the germline V gene. Germline trimming cut 8 bases from V and 6 bases from J; bases unmatched to any gene: 9. The CDR3 loop reads CASSQDRDREQYF. CDR3 sequence (DNA): TGTGCCAGCTCTCAGGACAGGGATCGCGAGCAGTACTTC.

The gene calls are TRBV7-8 and TRBJ1-4; the D is unclear. Germline V gives CDR1 SGHVS, CDR2 FQNEAQ. V was cut by 6 bases and J by 3 bases, with 11 bases left in between. This CDR3 region has 14 residues. The CDR3 sequence is CASSRSTPNEKLFF. The CDR3 DNA follows: TGTGCCAGCAGTCGTTCTACTCCTAATGAAAAACTGTTTTTT.

The gene calls are TRBV24-1 and TRBJ1-2; D ambiguous. Germline CDR1 is KGHDR and CDR2 is SFDVKD. V was cut by 1 base and J by 6 bases, with 5 bases left in between. The CDR3 has 12 amino acids. CDR3 nucleotides: TGTGCCACCAGTGATTTTATTCATGGCTACACCTTC. Amino acids: CATSDFIHGYTF.

The chain couples TRBV5-1 to TRBJ1-2; TRBD1 matches 9 bases. Germline CDR1 SGHRS, CDR2 YFSETQ. The CDR3 totals 15 residues. The junction had 5 bases not matched to a gene; V was cut back by 4 bases and J by 1 base. Written as DNA, the CDR3 is TGCGCCAGCAGCCTGGACAGGGGACTTAACTATGGCTACACCTTC. It codes for CASSLDRGLNYGYTF. The variable domain in full, completed from reference TRBV5-1 and TRBJ1-2, reads KAGVTQTPRYLIKTRGQQVTLSCSPISGHRSVSWYQQTPGQGLQFLFEYFSETQRNKGNFPGRFSGRQFSNSRSEMNVSTLELGDSALYLCASSLDRGLNYGYTFGSGTRLTVV.

The V gene is TRBV27, the J gene TRBJ2-3, with D perhaps matching TRBD1 (7 bases). CDR3 size: 14 residues. Germline lookup yields CDR1 MNHEY and CDR2 SMNVEV (reference sequence). Trimming stripped 8 bases from V and 6 bases from J, with 18 bases between. DNA of the CDR3: TGTGCCAGCGCACCACAGGGGAGCGGGGATACGCAGTATTTT. This codes for CASAPQGSGDTQYF.

This clone has only one observation. The rearrangement joins TRBV5-4 to TRBJ1-1, with 8 bases that match TRBD1. Germline V gives CDR1 SGHNT, CDR2 YYREEE (reference sequence). CDR3 length: 16 amino acids. V was clipped by 0 bases and J by 1 base; unmatched bases: 5. The CDR3 nucleotides read TGTGCCAGCAGCTTGGGTCAGGGACAGGCGAACACTGAAGCTTTCTTT. Protein: CASSLGQGQANTEAFF.

The chain recombines TRBV10-2 with TRBJ1-2; D call uncertain. The CDR3 runs 13 residues. The ends were cut back, 2 bases at V and 6 bases at J, with 10 bases in the middle. Germline CDR1 reads WSHSY; CDR2 reads SAAADI. The CDR3 coding sequence is TGCGCCAGCAGTGAGGTGGGAAACCATGGCTACACCTTC. Residues: CASSEVGNHGYTF.

This chain connects TRBV7-3 to TRBJ2-5; 7 positions match TRBD2. CDR1 and CDR2 from the germline V gene are SGHTA and FQGTGA. Trimming at V came to 4 bases and at J to 5 bases, leaving 4 bases not matched to a gene. This CDR3 region has 13 residues. The CDR3 spells CASSWTSSETQYF. For the CDR3, the DNA is TGTGCCAGCAGCTGGACTAGTAGTGAGACCCAGTACTTC.

The gene calls are TRBV9 and TRBJ1-6; possibly TRBD1 for D (5 bases). From germline, CDR1 is SGDLS and CDR2 YYNGEE. Trimming took off 3 bases at V and 7 bases at J, with 11 bases between the two ends. The length of the CDR3 is 14 residues. The CDR3 DNA is TGTGCCAGCAGCGCCGGGACGCTAAATTCACCCCTCCACTTT. Translating it yields CASSAGTLNSPLHF.

The chain couples TRBV24-1 to TRBJ2-3; perhaps TRBD2 as D (6 bases). Trimming removed 4 bases at V and 0 bases at J, with 10 bases between. Germline V gene data show CDR1 as KGHDR and CDR2 as SFDVKD. CDR3 size: 15 residues. The CDR3 nucleotides read TGTGCCACCAGTGAGCTAGCGCCTAGCACAGATACGCAGTATTTT. Protein sequence: CATSELAPSTDTQYF.

The chain combines TRBV19 with TRBJ2-1; the D gene is possibly TRBD2 (5 bases). Per the germline V gene, CDR1 is LNHDA and CDR2 is SQIVND (reference sequence). Trimming removed 4 bases at V and 10 bases at J, with 14 bases between. The CDR3 consists of 13 residues. DNA for the CDR3: TGTGCCAGTAGTAATCCGGGGATTCGGGAGCAGTTCTTC. Protein: CASSNPGIREQFF.

The V gene is TRBV5-1, the J gene TRBJ1-2; D is possibly TRBD1 (6 bases). This CDR3 spans 12 amino acids. Per the germline V gene, CDR1 is SGHRS and CDR2 is YFSETQ. V was pared by 2 bases and J by 9 bases, with 11 bases between. The CDR3 reads CASSLNRERYTF. For the CDR3, the DNA is TGCGCCAGCAGCTTAAACAGGGAGCGCTACACCTTC.

The chain links TRBV24-1 to TRBJ1-2; D remains ambiguous. CDR3 length equals 12 residues. The V gene lost 3 bases and the J gene lost 10 bases, with 11 bases spanning the gap. CDR1 is KGHDR and CDR2 is SFDVKD in the germline V gene. As DNA, the CDR3 is TGTGCCACCAGTGATGGTGAGACGTACTACACCTTC. Its protein product is CATSDGETYYTF.

The gene calls are TRBV28 and TRBJ2-5; no reliable D call. The CDR3 runs 14 residues. Germline lookup yields CDR1 MDHEN and CDR2 SYDVKM. V lost 4 bases, J lost 1 base, and 10 bases lay in between. The CDR3 reads CASSSVAVQETQYF. The CDR3 nucleotides read TGTGCCAGCAGTTCAGTGGCGGTCCAAGAGACCCAGTACTTC. The full variable domain, with the rest looked up from reference TRBV28 and TRBJ2-5, is DVKVTQSSRYLVKRTGEKVFLECVQDMDHENMFWYRQDPGLGLRLIYFSYDVKMKEKGDIPEGYSVSREKKERFSLILESASTNQTSMYLCASSSVAVQETQYFGPGTRLLVL.

V and J are TRBV24-1 and TRBJ1-5; 10 bases are shared with TRBD1. CDR3 length: 15 residues. Germline-derived CDR1 and CDR2 are KGHDR and SFDVKD. The V gene end was trimmed by 4 bases and the J gene end by 9 bases; junction bases not matched to a gene: 8. Here the CDR3 reads CATSDGTGAPRPQHF. CDR3 sequence (DNA): TGTGCCACCAGTGACGGGACAGGGGCCCCTCGGCCCCAGCATTTT.

This chain links TRBV5-5 with TRBJ1-1, with D perhaps matching TRBD1 (5 bases). The germline CDR1 and CDR2 sequences are SGHKS and YYEKEE (reference sequence). Trimming took 5 bases from V and 4 from J, leaving 12 bases between them. The CDR3 spans 13 residues. The CDR3 loop is CASSSRGRTEAFF. The CDR3 DNA follows: TGTGCCAGCAGTTCCCGGGGCCGCACTGAAGCTTTCTTT.

The chain couples TRBV28 to TRBJ1-6; D not resolved. The V and J ends lost 11 bases and 6 bases respectively, with 11 bases between them. This CDR3 region has 12 residues. Germline CDR1 reads MDHEN; CDR2 reads SYDVKM. CDR3 nucleotide sequence: TGTGCCGGTGCAGGAACTAATTCACCCCTCCACTTT. Translated: CAGAGTNSPLHF.

This chain connects TRBV2 to TRBJ1-2; D may be TRBD1 (6 bases). Trimming took 8 bases from V and 3 from J, leaving 25 bases between them. The CDR3 runs to 17 residues. Germline V CDR1 and CDR2: SNHLY, FYNNEI. The CDR3 reads CASPKGGRDPSYYGYTF. Written as DNA, the CDR3 is TGTGCCAGCCCAAAGGGGGGCAGGGACCCTTCGTACTATGGCTACACCTTC. Full variable domain (outside the CDR3, taken from reference TRBV2 and TRBJ1-2): EPEVTQTPSHQVTQMGQEVILRCVPISNHLYFYWYRQILGQKVEFLVSFYNNEISEKSEIFDDQFSVERPDGSNFTLKIRSTKLEDSAMYFCASPKGGRDPSYYGYTFGSGTRLTVV.

The chain combines TRBV10-3 with TRBJ2-3; 8 bases agree with TRBD1. CDR3 length: 17 residues. Germline CDR1 ENHRY, CDR2 SYGVKD. Unmatched junction bases numbered 14, after V lost 3 bases and J lost 6 bases. CDR3 in amino acids: CAISDLASRGRSDTQYF. The CDR3 DNA follows: TGTGCCATCAGTGATCTAGCCTCCAGGGGGCGATCTGATACGCAGTATTTT.